This T cell receptor beta chain was retrieved from a study of a mutant IDH1 vaccine in newly diagnosed glioma (dated by TCRdb to 2020 to 2022). In the study overall: Of the 30 to 35 treated patients, 62.5% were male and approximately 40% were female, and a mean age of 40.4 years was recorded. Peripheral blood was drawn at six visits: V03 (baseline), V05, V07, V10, V12 and V13. Longitudinal TCRB deep sequencing was done for 25 treated patients, wherever samples were available for exploratory analyses. Prior to enrollment, standard therapy consisting of radiotherapy alone, temozolomide alone, or radiochemotherapy with temozolomide had been administered to patients, with the combination being received by most patients. Overall study outcomes, separate from this receptor: Selection of PBMC samples for TCRB deep sequencing was based on availability. Vaccine-induced immune responses across multiple MHC alleles were detected in 93.3% of patients. The authors noted that analyses of patient blood samples could not be reproduced because of sample limitations. Pseudoprogression seemed to be unrelated to changes in the top peripheral T cell clonotypes found by TCRB sequencing.

Measured from the cysteine to the phenylalanine, the CDR3 is 14 residues long. The retained sequence is limited to the CDR3, 42 bases, with the frame set at the first base. As encoded in the germline V gene, CDR1 is LGHNA while CDR2 is YNFKEQ. V ends up 0 bases short and J 5 bases short, with an unmatched junction base count of 3. Per the publication, the time point label means: baseline, week 1 (first vaccination visit). Sample treatment or condition, as interpreted from the label and publication: pre-vaccination baseline after standard-of-care therapy. The donors had newly diagnosed IDH1-mutant astrocytomas of WHO grade 3 or 4 that showed loss of nuclear ATRX. The samples were drawn from NOA16, a multicentre, single-arm, open-label phase I trial in Germany that tested a mutant IDH1 peptide vaccine in humans for the first time. Blood drawn at visit V03 was used as the baseline sample for immunogenicity testing. The DNeasy Blood and Tissue Kit was used to extract genomic DNA from EDTA blood for TCRB sequencing.

With respect to this clone: Its antigen target is currently unknown. Base qualities were left out, and no much larger clone turns up one base away.

The receptor library was made with the immunoSEQ multiplex PCR assay. Rearranged TCR beta chain sequences were amplified with the hsTCRB Kit following the manufacturer's protocol. TCRB libraries were sequenced on an Illumina MiSeq. Concerning the study's data processing: Demultiplexing, trimming and gene mapping were performed with the kit vendor's proprietary platform. TCRdb limited this immuneACCESS table to in-frame rearrangements with V and J called. A share of clones is missing; checked studies link under half to unresolved V genes, and the rest is unexplained. For V, J and clone size, that table is used; D and trimming come from the DNA. The sample yields about 68,000 clones; around 79% were counted once. The biggest ten clones account for 7% to 10% of the sample.

Here the sequenced sample was PBMCs, taken from a glioma patient treated with radiotherapy, temozolomide or both. The sequence joins TRBV4-2 to TRBJ1-2; TRBD1 matches 7 bases in the middle. The clonotype was recovered from a man aged 45-65 years with glioma. The sequenced DNA is TGTGCCAGCAGCCAAGACAGGGACAGTTATGGCTACACCTTC. Its translation is CASSQDRDSYGYTF.